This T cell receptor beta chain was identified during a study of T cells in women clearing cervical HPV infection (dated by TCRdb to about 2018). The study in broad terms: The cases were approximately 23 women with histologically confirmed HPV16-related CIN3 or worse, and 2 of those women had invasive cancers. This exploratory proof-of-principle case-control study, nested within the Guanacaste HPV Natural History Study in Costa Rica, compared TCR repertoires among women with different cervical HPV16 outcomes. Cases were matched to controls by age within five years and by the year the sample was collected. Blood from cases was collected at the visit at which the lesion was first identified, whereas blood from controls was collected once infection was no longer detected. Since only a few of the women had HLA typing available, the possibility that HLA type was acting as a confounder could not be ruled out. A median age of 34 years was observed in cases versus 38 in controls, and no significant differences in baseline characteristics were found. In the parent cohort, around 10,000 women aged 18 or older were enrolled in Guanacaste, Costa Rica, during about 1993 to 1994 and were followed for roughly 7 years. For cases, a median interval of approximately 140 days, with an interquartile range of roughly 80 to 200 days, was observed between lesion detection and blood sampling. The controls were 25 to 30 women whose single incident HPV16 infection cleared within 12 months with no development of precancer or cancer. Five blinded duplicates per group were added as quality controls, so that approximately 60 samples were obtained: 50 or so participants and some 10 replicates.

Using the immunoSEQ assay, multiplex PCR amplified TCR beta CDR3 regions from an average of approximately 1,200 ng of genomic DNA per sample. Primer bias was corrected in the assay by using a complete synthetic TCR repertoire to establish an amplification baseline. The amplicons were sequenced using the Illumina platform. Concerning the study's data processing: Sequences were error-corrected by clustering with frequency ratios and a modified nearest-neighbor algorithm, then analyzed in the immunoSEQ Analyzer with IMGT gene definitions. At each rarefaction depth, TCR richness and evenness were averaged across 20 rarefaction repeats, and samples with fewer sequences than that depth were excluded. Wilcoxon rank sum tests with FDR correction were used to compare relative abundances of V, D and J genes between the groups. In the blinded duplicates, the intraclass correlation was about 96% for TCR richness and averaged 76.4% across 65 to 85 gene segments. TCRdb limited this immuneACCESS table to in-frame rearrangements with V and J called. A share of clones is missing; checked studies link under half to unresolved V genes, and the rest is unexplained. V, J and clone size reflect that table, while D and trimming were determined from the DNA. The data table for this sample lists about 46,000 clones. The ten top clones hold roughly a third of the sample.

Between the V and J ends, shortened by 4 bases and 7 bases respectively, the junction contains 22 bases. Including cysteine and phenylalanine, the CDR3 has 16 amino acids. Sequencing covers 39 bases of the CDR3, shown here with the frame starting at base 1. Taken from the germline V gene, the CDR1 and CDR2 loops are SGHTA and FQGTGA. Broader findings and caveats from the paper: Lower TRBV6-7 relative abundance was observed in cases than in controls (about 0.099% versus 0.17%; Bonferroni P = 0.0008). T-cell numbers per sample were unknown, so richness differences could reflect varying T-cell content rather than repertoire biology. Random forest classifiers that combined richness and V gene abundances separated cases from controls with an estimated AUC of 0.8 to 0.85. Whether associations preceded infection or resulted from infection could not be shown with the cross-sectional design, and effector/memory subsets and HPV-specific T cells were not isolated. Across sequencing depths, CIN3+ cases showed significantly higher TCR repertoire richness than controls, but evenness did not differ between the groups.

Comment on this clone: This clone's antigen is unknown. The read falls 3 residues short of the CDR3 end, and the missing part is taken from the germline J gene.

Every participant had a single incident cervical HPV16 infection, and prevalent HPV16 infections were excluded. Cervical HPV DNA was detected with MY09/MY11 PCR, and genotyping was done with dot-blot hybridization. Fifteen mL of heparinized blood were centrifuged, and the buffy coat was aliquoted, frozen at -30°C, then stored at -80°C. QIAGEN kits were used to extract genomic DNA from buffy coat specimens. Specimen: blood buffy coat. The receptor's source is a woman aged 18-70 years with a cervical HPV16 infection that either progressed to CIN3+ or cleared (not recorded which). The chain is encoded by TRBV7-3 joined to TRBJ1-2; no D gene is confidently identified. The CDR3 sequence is CASSSTVTSPLLGYTF. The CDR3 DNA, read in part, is TGTGCCAGCAGCTCCACCGTTACGAGCCCCCTTCTTGGC. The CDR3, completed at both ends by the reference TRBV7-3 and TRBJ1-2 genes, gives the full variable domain GAGVSQTPSNKVTEKGKYVELRCDPISGHTALYWYRQSLGQGPEFLIYFQGTGAADDSGLPNDRFFAVRPEGSVSTLKIQRTERGDSAVYLCASSSTVTSPLLGYTFGSGTRLTVV.